This TCR beta chain was sequenced for a study of vaccination and CD4 T cells after COVID-19. About the study: Post-COVID draws followed diagnosis by a median roughly 99 days (range 35 to 161). Overall study findings and caveats: Convalescent patients displayed a median about 86% of reactive clones emerging only post-vaccination.

The Oncomine TCR Beta short-read assay was applied to DNA of cultured CD4+ T cells. TCRdb reprocessed the PCR reads with MiXCR, giving one entry per CDR3 protein. The table lists about 14,000 distinct CDR3 sequences, around 57% of them singletons. Turning to this clonotype: Its target is unknown.

Germline CDR1 and CDR2: SGHRS and YFSETQ. CDR3 length: 14 amino acids. V lost 5 bases and J 4 bases, leaving 15 bases between the germline ends. As for treatment: roughly 10-day PBMC culture with coronavirus spike peptide pools or control peptides (ViraFEST assay). The chain employs TRBV5-1 and TRBJ1-1, with D perhaps matching TRBD1 (5 bases). The clonotype was recovered from a human donor who had recovered from COVID-19. Sequencing was carried out using CD4+ T cells from blood, cultured in vitro. The CDR3 here is CASRLARAATEAFF. The CDR3, as DNA: TGCGCCAGCAGGCTGGCCAGGGCCGCCACTGAAGCTTTCTTT.